This T cell receptor beta chain was recovered during a study of cytomegalovirus exposure and HLA in healthy donors. Germline CDR1 is SGHAT and CDR2 is FQNNGV. V was pared by 2 bases and J by 5 bases, with 9 bases between. This CDR3 is 13 amino acids long. Both 60 Vbeta primers and 13 Jbeta primers went into the PCR. The repertoire was sequenced with immunoSEQ multiplex PCR; TCRdb's copy has only in-frame clones and lacks some. The table lists some 130,000 clones, approximately 80% of them singletons, with around 11% in the top ten. This clone was counted only a few times. The chain links TRBV11-2 to TRBJ1-1; D not resolved. This clonotype originated in a male donor in good health and CMV-seropositive. Sequencing was carried out using PBMCs. CDR3 protein: CASSLSAMTEAFF. CDR3 DNA: TGTGCCAGCAGCTTATCAGCGATGACTGAAGCTTTCTTT.